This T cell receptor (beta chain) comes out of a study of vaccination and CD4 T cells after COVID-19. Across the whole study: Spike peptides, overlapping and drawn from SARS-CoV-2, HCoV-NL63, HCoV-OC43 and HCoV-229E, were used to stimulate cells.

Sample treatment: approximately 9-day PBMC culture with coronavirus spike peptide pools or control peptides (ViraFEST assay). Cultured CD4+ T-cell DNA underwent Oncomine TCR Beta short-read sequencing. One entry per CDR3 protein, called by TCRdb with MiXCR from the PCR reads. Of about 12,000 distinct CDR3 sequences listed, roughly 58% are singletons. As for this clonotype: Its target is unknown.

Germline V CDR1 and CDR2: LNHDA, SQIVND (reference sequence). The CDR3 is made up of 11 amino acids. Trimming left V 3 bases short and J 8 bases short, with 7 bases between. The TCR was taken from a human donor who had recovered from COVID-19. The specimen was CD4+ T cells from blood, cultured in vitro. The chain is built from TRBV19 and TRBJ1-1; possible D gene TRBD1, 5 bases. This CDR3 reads CASSMYREAFF. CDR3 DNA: TGTGCCAGTAGTATGTACAGGGAAGCTTTCTTT.